The 10 T cell receptor beta chains below all came from one sample that was sequenced in a study of control samples from healthy donors and cancer patients. The assay was immunoSEQ multiplex PCR, and TCRdb's table has in-frame clones only and misses some. The sample lists some 150,000 clones, 80% to 95% seen once, with roughly 3.2% in the top ten. Sequenced material: blood. These receptors were obtained from a man aged 25-45 years in good health.

The chain is built from TRBV7-9 and TRBJ1-2, with D tentatively TRBD1 (6 bases). V lost 4 bases, J lost 2 bases, and 14 bases lay in between. CDR3 length: 15 residues. CDR1 SEHNR and CDR2 FQNEAQ come from the germline V gene (reference sequence). The CDR3 region has the DNA TGTGCCAGCAGCTCCACCTCCACAGGGAACTATGGCTACACCTTC. Its protein product is CASSSTSTGNYGYTF.

The chain uses TRBV5-1 and TRBJ2-1, with D perhaps matching TRBD1 or TRBD2 (6 bases each). The CDR3 loop spans 13 amino acids. Per the germline V gene, CDR1 is SGHRS and CDR2 is YFSETQ. Trimming cost V 0 bases and J 7 bases, with 8 bases left between them. The CDR3 DNA is TGCGCCAGCAGCTTGGTAGGGGGGAATGAGCAGTTCTTC. It codes for CASSLVGGNEQFF.

This chain joins TRBV4-1 and TRBJ1-1, with D possibly TRBD1 on 6 matching bases. Trimming removed 0 bases at V and 1 base at J, with 9 bases between. There are 15 residues in the CDR3. CDR1 is MGHRA, CDR2 YSYEKL, per germline. The CDR3 DNA reads as TGCGCCAGCAGCCAAGAAAGGGGGTGGAACACTGAAGCTTTCTTT. It codes for CASSQERGWNTEAFF.

The chain employs TRBV30 and TRBJ1-1; D is undetermined. This CDR3 is built from 14 residues. With 0 bases removed from V and 4 bases from J, the gap between germline ends came to 12 bases. From germline, CDR1 is GTSNPN and CDR2 SVGIG (reference sequence). The CDR3 loop reads CAWSVSGLATEAFF. DNA for the CDR3: TGTGCCTGGAGTGTCTCCGGGTTAGCCACTGAAGCTTTCTTT. The complete variable domain, with remaining parts taken from reference TRBV30 and TRBJ1-1, reads SQTIHQWPATLVQPVGSPLSLECTVEGTSNPNLYWYRQAAGRGLQLLFYSVGIGQISSEVPQNLSASRPQDRQFILSSKKLLLSDSGFYLCAWSVSGLATEAFFGQGTRLTVV.

The gene calls are TRBV2 and TRBJ1-1; D gene ambiguous. V was trimmed by 6 bases and J by 10 bases, leaving 21 bases between them. The CDR3 contains 14 residues. The germline V gene has CDR1 SNHLY and CDR2 FYNNEI. The CDR3 sequence: CASRGLSVDGRAFF. CDR3 in DNA: TGTGCCAGCAGGGGTCTATCAGTGGACGGCAGAGCTTTCTTT.

The CDR3 loop reads CASRLTGGSDTQYF. In nucleotides, the CDR3 is TGTGCCAGCAGGTTAACAGGGGGTTCTGATACGCAGTATTTT. The chain is built from TRBV7-9 and TRBJ2-3; 8 bases map to TRBD1. V lost 6 bases, J lost 6 bases, and 8 bases stayed unmatched. The CDR3 loop spans 14 amino acids. The germline CDR1 and CDR2 sequences are SEHNR and FQNEAQ (reference sequence).

This clone was recorded only once. The chain employs TRBV5-8 and TRBJ2-3; perhaps D is TRBD1 or TRBD2 (5 bases each). Germline loops: CDR1 SGHTS, CDR2 YDEGEE. The V gene lost 1 base and the J gene lost 6 bases, with 12 bases spanning the gap. The CDR3 loop spans 14 amino acids. CDR3 coding DNA: TGTGCCAGCAGCTTGTCGGGGCCAACTGATACGCAGTATTTT. Amino acids: CASSLSGPTDTQYF. Full variable domain (rest looked up from reference TRBV5-8 and TRBJ2-3): EAGVTQSPTHLIKTRGQQATLRCSPISGHTSVYWYQQALGLGLQFLLWYDEGEERNRGNFPPRFSGRQFPNYSSELNVNALELEDSALYLCASSLSGPTDTQYFGPGTRLTVL.

This chain uses TRBV4-2 with TRBJ1-3; TRBD1 matches at 7 bases. J was trimmed by 4 bases and V by 2 bases; bases with no gene match: 8. The CDR3 loop spans 16 amino acids. The germline V gene has CDR1 LGHNA and CDR2 YNFKEQ. In nucleotides, the CDR3 is TGTGCCAGCAGCCAACCCGGGACAGCTTCCGGAAACACCATATATTTT. Amino acids: CASSQPGTASGNTIYF.

This rearrangement joins TRBV19 to TRBJ1-3; D is undetermined. The CDR3 totals 18 residues. V was cut by 3 bases and J by 0 bases, with 18 bases left in between. Germline V gene data show CDR1 as LNHDA and CDR2 as SQIVND (reference sequence). The DNA for the CDR3 is TGTGCCAGTAGTATGCGTACCGGCATAACGAGCTCTGGAAACACCATATATTTT. It specifies CASSMRTGITSSGNTIYF. Variable domain in full (rest from reference TRBV19 and TRBJ1-3): DGGITQSPKYLFRKEGQNVTLSCEQNLNHDAMYWYRQDPGQGLRLIYYSQIVNDFQKGDIAEGYSVSREKKESFPLTVTSAQKNPTAFYLCASSMRTGITSSGNTIYFGEGSWLTVV.

The chain is built from TRBV10-1 and TRBJ1-1, with D possibly being TRBD1 (5 bases). CDR1 and CDR2 (germline): WNHNN, SYGVQD (reference sequence). The CDR3 covers 15 residues. V lost 0 bases and J 3 bases, leaving 11 bases between the germline ends. The CDR3 DNA reads TGCGCCAGCAGTGAGTCTAACCGGGGGGACACTGAAGCTTTCTTT. Protein sequence: CASSESNRGDTEAFF.